This T cell receptor beta chain is from a study of beta chain features in type 1 diabetes. CD4+ naive, central memory, regulatory and stem cell-like memory subsets were isolated by sorting on CD45RO/CCR7/CD25/CD127/CD95/CD27. Sorting gave populations that all exceeded 98% purity. The V end was cut by 3 bases, the J end by 2 bases, with 10 bases between. In germline, CDR1 is SQVTM, CDR2 ANQGSEA. The CDR3 length is 13 residues. As concerns this clone: The antigen remains undetermined.

Expressed TCRB transcripts were sequenced because the isolated RNA had all been reverse transcribed beforehand. The assay was immunoSEQ multiplex PCR, and TCRdb's table has in-frame clones only and misses some. The data contain about 620,000 clones, roughly a sixth of them singletons. Study outcomes and limitations: Cells with high TCR expression could be over-represented by cDNA sequencing. Reduced insertions and increased deletions marked VDJ junctions in type 1 diabetes patients.

The TCR comes from a man aged 18 to 30 in good health. V usage is TRBV29-1 and J usage is TRBJ1-2; tentative D call: TRBD1 (6 bases). Sequencing was carried out using naive CD4+ T cells from blood. DNA for the CDR3: TGCAGCGTTGACCAGGGGCCCAACTATGGCTACACCTTC. Amino acids: CSVDQGPNYGYTF.